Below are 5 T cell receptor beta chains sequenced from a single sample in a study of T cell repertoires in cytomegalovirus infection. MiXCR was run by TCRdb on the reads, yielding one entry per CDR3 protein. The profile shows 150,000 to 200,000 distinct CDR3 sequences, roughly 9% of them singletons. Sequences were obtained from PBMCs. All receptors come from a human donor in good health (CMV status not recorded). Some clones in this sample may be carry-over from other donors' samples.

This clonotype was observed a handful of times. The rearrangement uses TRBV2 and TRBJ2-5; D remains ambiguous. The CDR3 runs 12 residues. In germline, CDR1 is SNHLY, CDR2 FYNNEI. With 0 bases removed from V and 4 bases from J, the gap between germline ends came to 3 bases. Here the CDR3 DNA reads TGTGCCAGCAGTGAAGCGCTAGAGACCCAGTACTTC. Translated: CASSEALETQYF.

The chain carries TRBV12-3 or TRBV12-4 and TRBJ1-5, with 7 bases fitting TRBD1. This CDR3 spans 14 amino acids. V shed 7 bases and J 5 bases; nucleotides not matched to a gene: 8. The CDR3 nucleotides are TGTGCCAGCAATGACAGGGTCTCGGATCAGCCCCAGCATTTT. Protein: CASNDRVSDQPQHF.

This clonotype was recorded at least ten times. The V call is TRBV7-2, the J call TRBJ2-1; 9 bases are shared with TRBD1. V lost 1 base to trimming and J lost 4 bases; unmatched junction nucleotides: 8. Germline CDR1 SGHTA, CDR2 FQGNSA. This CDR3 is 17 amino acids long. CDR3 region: CASSLVTGQGLYNEQFF. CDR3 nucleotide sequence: TGTGCCAGCAGCTTAGTGACCGGACAGGGGTTGTACAATGAGCAGTTCTTC.

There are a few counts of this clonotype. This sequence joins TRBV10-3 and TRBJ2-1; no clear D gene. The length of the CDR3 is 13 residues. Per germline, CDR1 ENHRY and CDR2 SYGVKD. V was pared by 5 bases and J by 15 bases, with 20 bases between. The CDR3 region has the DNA TGTGCCATCAGTACCGTTAGTGCCCCCGCTTCGTTCTTC. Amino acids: CAISTVSAPASFF.

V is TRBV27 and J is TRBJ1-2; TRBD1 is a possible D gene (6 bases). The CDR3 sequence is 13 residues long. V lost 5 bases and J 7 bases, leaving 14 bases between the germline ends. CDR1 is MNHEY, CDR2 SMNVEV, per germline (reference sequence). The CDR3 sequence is CASSTKQGFGYTF. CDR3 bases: TGTGCCAGCAGTACAAAACAGGGCTTTGGCTACACCTTC.